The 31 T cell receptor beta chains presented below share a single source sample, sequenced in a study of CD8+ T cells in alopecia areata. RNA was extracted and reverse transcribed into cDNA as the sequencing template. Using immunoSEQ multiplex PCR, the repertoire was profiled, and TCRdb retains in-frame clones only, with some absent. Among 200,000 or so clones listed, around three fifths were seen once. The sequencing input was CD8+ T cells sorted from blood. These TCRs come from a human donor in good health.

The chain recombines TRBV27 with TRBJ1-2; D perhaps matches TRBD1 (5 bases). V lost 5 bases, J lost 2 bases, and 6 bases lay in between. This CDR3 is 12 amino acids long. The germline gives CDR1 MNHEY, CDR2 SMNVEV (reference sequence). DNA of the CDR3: TGTGCCAGCAGTGCAGGGAACTATGGCTACACCTTC. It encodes CASSAGNYGYTF.

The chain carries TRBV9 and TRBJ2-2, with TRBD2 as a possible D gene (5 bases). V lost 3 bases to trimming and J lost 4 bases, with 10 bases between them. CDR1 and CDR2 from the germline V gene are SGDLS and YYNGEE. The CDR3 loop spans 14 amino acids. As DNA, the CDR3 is TGTGCCAGCAGCGATCCCCGGGGCACCGGGGAGCTGTTTTTT. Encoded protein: CASSDPRGTGELFF.

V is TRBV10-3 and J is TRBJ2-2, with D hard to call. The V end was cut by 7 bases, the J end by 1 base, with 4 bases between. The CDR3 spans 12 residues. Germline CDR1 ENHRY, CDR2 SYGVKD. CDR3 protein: CAIKQNTGELFF. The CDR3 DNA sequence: TGTGCCATCAAGCAGAACACCGGGGAGCTGTTTTTT.

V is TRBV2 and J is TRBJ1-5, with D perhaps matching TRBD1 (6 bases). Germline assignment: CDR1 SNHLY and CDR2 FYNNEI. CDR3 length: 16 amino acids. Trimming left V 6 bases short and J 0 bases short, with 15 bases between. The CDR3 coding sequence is TGTGCCAGCAGCGCCGGGACACCGATTAGCAATCAGCCCCAGCATTTT. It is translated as CASSAGTPISNQPQHF.

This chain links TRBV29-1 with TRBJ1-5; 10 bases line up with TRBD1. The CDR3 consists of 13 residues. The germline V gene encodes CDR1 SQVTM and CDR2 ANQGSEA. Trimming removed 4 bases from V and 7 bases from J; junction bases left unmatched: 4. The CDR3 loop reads CSVGTGGYQPQHF. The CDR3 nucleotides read TGCAGCGTTGGGACAGGGGGTTACCAGCCCCAGCATTTT.

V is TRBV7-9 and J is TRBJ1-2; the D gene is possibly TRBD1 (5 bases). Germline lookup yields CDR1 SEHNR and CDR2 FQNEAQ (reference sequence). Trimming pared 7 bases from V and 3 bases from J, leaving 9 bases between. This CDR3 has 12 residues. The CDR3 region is CASTRGDYGYTF. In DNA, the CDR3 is TGTGCCAGCACCCGAGGGGACTATGGCTACACCTTC.

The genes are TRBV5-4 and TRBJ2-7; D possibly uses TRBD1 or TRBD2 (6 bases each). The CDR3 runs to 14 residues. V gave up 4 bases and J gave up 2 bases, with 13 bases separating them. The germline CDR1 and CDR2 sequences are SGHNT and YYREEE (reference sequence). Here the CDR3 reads CASSRGGTTYEQYF. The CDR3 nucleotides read TGTGCCAGCAGCCGGGGCGGGACAACCTACGAGCAGTACTTC.

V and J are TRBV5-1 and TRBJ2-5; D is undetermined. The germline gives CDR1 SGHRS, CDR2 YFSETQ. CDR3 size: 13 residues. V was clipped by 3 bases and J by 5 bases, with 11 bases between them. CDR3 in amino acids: CASSSGVGETQYF. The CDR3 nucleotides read TGCGCCAGCAGCTCAGGTGTCGGGGAGACCCAGTACTTC.

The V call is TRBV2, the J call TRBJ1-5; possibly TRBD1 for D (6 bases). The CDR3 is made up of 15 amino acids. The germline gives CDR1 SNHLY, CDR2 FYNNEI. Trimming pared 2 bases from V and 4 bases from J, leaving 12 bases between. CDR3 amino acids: CASSEHGQLNQPQHF. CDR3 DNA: TGTGCCAGCAGTGAACATGGACAGCTAAATCAGCCCCAGCATTTT.

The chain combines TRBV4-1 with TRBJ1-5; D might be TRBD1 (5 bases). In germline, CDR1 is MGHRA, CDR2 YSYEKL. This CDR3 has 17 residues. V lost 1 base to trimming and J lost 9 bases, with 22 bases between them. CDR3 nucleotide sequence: TGCGCCAGCAGCCAAGTCCTCGGAGACAGAAACTTTCGGCCCCAGCATTTT. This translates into CASSQVLGDRNFRPQHF.

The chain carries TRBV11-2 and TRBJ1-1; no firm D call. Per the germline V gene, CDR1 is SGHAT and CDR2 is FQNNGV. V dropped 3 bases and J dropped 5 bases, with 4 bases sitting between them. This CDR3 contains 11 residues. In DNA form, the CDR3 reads TGTGCCAGCAGCTTCGTTACTGAAGCTTTCTTT. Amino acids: CASSFVTEAFF.

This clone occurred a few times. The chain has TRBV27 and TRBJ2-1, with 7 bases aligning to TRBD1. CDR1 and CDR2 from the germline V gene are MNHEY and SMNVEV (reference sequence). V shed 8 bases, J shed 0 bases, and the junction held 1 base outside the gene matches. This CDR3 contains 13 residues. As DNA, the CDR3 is TGTGCCAGCTCAGGGGGCTCCTACAATGAGCAGTTCTTC. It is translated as CASSGGSYNEQFF.

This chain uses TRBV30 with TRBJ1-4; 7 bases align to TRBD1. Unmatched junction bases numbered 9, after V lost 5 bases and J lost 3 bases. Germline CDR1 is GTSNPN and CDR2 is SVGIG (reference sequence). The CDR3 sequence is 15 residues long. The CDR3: CAWGQGVGSNEKLFF. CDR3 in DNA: TGTGCCTGGGGCCAGGGGGTCGGGTCTAATGAAAAACTGTTTTTT. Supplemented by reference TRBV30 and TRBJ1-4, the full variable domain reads SQTIHQWPATLVQPVGSPLSLECTVEGTSNPNLYWYRQAAGRGLQLLFYSVGIGQISSEVPQNLSASRPQDRQFILSSKKLLLSDSGFYLCAWGQGVGSNEKLFFGSGTQLSVL.

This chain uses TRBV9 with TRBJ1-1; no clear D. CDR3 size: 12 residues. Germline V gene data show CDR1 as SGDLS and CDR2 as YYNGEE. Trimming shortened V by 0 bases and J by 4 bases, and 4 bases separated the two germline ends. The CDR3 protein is CASSVEGTEAFF. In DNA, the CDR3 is TGTGCCAGCAGCGTAGAGGGCACTGAAGCTTTCTTT.

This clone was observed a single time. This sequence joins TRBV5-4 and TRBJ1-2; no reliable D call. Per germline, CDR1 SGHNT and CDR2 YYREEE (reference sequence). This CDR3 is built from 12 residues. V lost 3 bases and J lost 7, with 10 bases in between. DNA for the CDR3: TGTGCCAGCAGCTCGTCAGTTATTGGCTACACCTTC. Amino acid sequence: CASSSSVIGYTF.

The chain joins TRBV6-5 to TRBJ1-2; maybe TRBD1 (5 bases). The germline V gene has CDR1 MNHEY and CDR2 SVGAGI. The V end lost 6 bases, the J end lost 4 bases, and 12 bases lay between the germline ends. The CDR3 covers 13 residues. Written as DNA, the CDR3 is TGTGCCAGCAGCGTGAGGGGTGCCTATGGCTACACCTTC. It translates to CASSVRGAYGYTF.

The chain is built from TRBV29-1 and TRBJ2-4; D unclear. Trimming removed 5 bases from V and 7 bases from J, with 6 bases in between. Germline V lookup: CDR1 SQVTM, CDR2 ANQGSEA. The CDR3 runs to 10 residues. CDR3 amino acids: CSVYTNIQYF. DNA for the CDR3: TGCAGCGTTTACACGAACATTCAGTACTTC.

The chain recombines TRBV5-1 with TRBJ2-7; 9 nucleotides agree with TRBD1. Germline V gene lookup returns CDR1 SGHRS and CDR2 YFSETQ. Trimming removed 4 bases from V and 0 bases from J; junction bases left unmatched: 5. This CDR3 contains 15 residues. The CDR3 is CASSVGQGASYEQYF. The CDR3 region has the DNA TGCGCCAGCAGCGTGGGACAGGGAGCCTCCTACGAGCAGTACTTC.

CDR3 sequence (DNA): TGTGCCTCAAGATTGGGCATGAACACTGAAGCTTTCTTT. Amino acid sequence: CASRLGMNTEAFF. This chain connects TRBV6-5 to TRBJ1-1; D gene uncertain. Germline CDR1 and CDR2: MNHEY and SVGAGI. The CDR3 spans 13 residues. Trimming removed 11 bases at V and 0 bases at J, with 13 bases between.

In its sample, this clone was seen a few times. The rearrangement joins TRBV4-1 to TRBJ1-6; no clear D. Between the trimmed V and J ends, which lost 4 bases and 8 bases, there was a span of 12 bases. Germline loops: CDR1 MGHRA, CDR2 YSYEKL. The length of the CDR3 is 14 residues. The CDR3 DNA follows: TGCGCCAGCAGCCCAGAGAACGGGTATTCACCCCTCCACTTT. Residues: CASSPENGYSPLHF.

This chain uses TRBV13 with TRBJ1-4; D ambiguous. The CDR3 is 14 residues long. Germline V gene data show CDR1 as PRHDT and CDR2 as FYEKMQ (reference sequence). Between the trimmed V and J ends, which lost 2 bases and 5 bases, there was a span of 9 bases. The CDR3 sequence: CASSLRQSNEKLFF. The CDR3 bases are TGTGCCAGCAGCTTACGCCAGAGCAATGAAAAACTGTTTTTT. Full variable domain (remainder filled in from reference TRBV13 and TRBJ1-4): AAGVIQSPRHLIKEKRETATLKCYPIPRHDTVYWYQQGPGQDPQFLISFYEKMQSDKGSIPDRFSAQQFSDYHSELNMSSLELGDSALYFCASSLRQSNEKLFFGSGTQLSVL.

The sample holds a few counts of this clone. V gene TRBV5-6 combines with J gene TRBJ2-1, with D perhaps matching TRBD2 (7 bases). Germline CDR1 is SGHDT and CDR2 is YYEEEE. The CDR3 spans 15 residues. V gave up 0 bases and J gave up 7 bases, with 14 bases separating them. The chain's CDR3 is CASSLGRGAVNEQFF. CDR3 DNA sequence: TGTGCCAGCAGCTTGGGTCGGGGGGCCGTTAATGAGCAGTTCTTC.

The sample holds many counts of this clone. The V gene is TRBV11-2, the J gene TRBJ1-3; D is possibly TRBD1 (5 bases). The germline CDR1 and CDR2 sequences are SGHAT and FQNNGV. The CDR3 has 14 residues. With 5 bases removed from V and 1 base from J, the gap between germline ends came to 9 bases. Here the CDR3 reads CASSPRVSGNTIYF. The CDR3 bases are TGTGCCAGCAGCCCCAGGGTTTCTGGAAACACCATATATTTT.

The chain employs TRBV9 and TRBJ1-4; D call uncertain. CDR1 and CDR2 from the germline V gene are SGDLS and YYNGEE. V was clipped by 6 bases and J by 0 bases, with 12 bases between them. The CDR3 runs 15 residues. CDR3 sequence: CASNQEGSTNEKLFF. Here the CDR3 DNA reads TGTGCCAGCAACCAAGAGGGTTCAACTAATGAAAAACTGTTTTTT.

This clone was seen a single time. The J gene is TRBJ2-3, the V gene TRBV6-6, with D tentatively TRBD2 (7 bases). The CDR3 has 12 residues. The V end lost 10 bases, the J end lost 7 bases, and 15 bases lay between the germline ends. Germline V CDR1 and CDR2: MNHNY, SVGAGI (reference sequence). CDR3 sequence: CATHGGPYTQYF. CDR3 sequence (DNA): TGTGCCACCCACGGGGGGCCATATACGCAGTATTTT.

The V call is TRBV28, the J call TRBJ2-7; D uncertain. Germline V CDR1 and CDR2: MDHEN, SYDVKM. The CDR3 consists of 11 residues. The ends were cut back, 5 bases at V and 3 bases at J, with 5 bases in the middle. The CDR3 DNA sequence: TGTGCCAGCAGTGGGGACTACGAGCAGTACTTC. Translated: CASSGDYEQYF.

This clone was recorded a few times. The CDR3 region is CASSQEYKYEQYF. As DNA, the CDR3 is TGCGCCAGCAGCCAAGAATATAAGTACGAGCAGTACTTC. V gene TRBV4-1 combines with J gene TRBJ2-7; D ambiguous. Germline CDR1 MGHRA, CDR2 YSYEKL. Trimming removed 0 bases at V and 4 bases at J, with 7 bases between. The CDR3 covers 13 residues.

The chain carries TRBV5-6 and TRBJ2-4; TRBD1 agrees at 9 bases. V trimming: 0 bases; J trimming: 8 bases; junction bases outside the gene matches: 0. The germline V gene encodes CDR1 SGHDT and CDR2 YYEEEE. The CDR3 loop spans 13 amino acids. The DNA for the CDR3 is TGTGCCAGCAGCTTGGGGACAGGGGACATTCAGTACTTC. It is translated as CASSLGTGDIQYF. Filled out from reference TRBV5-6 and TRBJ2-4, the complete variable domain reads DAGVTQSPTHLIKTRGQQVTLRCSPKSGHDTVSWYQQALGQGPQFIFQYYEEEERQRGNFPDRFSGHQFPNYSSELNVNALLLGDSALYLCASSLGTGDIQYFGAGTRLSVL.

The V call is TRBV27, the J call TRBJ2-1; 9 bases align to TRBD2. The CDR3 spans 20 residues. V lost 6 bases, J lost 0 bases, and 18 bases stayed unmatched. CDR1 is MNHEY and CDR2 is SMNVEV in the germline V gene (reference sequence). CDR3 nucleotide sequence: TGTGCCAGCAGCTCTCCCCGGGGGAGCGGGGGGCCGAGCTCCTACAATGAGCAGTTCTTC. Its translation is CASSSPRGSGGPSSYNEQFF.

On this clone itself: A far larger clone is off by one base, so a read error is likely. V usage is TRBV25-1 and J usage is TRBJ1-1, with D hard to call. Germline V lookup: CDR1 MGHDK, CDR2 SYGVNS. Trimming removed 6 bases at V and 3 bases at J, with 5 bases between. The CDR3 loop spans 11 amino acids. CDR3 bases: TGTGCCAGCAGCCCAGACACTGAAGCTTTCTTT. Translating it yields CASSPDTEAFF.

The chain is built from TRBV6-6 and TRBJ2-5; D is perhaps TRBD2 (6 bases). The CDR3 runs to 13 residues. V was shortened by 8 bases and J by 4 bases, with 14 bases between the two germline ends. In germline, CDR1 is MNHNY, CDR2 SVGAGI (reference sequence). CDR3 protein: CASLRERTETQYF. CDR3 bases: TGTGCCAGCCTCCGGGAGCGAACAGAGACCCAGTACTTC.